These T cell receptor beta chains were read from a single sample in a study of CXCR3-negative and CXCR3-positive naive CD8 T cells. TCRdb reprocessed the 5' RACE reads and stores each CDR3 protein as one record, lacking DNA. The table for this sample gives about 150,000 distinct CDR3 sequences. The sample consisted of naive CXCR3+ CD8+ T cells from blood. The receptors originated from a human donor in good health. Some clones in this sample may be carry-over from other donors' samples. CDR3s include the opening cysteine and the closing phenylalanine or tryptophan.

v_call	j_call	cdr3_aa
TRBV21-1	TRBJ2-7	CASHRGPTYEQYF
TRBV20-1	TRBJ2-1	CSARSDLAGVDEQFF
TRBV7-2	TRBJ2-1	CASSSPPGVEQLF
TRBV7-7	TRBJ1-1	CASSLQQGTEAFF
TRBV4-1	TRBJ2-7	CASSQDDRSSYEQYF
TRBV6-4	TRBJ2-1	CASSEGREDNEQFF
TRBV6-1	TRBJ1-5	CASRDRQAPNQTQHF
TRBV19	TRBJ2-1	CATSLLAGPYNEQFF
TRBV9	TRBJ2-3	CASSVGQGSTDTQYF
TRBV6-5	TRBJ2-5	CATATGTSLRETQYF
TRBV6-5	TRBJ2-7	CASQVGTGLSYEQYF
TRBV28	TRBJ1-5	CASSLWVRNQPQHF
TRBV7-9	TRBJ2-2	CASSLRQPNTGELFF
TRBV7-9	TRBJ1-4	CASSSSGIREKLFF
TRBV28	TRBJ2-7	CASSPGMGAYEQYF
TRBV19	TRBJ2-1	CASSSGGRFLYNEQFF
TRBV6-1	TRBJ2-7	CASSGPSLQGAYEQYF
TRBV13	TRBJ2-5	CASSLFGGLQETQYF
TRBV27	TRBJ1-4	CASSLDGHPEKLFF
TRBV7-6	TRBJ2-1	CASSLDIAWGANNEQFF
TRBV21-1	TRBJ2-1	CASSKGTSGSSYNEQFF
TRBV29-1	TRBJ2-1	CSVALAGGRNEQFF
TRBV6-2/TRBV6-3	TRBJ2-3	CASSSNTDTQYF
TRBV7-6	TRBJ2-7	CASSLLLPETGGWYEQYF
TRBV11-3	TRBJ1-1	CASSPPMSGNTEAFF
TRBV29-1	TRBJ2-1	CSVGQDRDEQFF